This T cell receptor beta chain was captured by sequencing in a study of response to subunit inactivated influenza vaccine (dated by TCRdb to 2017 to 2018). Looking at the study overall: Deep quantitative profiling of the T cell receptor repertoire was used in the study to follow responses to a trivalent subunit inactivated influenza vaccine. Study-level results and caveats: The authors proposed that each seasonal influenza vaccination may bring in only a limited number of new T cells.

The sample's time point label is to be understood as: approximately 45 days after influenza vaccine administration. The germline V gene sets CDR1 to ENHRY and CDR2 to SYGVKD. V and J lose 3 bases and 0 bases, and a span of 12 bases separates them. The CDR3 starts with the cysteine, ends with the phenylalanine, and has 15 residues. The CDR3 DNA has 45 bases and is translated from base 1. This clonotype was detected a few times. Its specific antigen is unknown. No quality values exist for individual bases; no much larger clone is one base distant. Libraries were made using RT-PCR. Sequencing was carried out with an Illumina HiSeq 2500. The public reads were reprocessed in TCRdb via fastp at Q25 and MiXCR, keeping in-frame beta chains. Each record represents a unique CDR3 protein, reported with the most common genes and DNA among its rows. Present in this sample are 450,000 to 500,000 distinct CDR3 sequences, approximately 9.9% of which were seen just once. 9.5% to 15% of the sample is in the top ten clones.

Rearrangement joined TRBV10-3 to TRBJ2-7; no D gene call is confident. This clonotype was sampled from a man over 45 who received an inactivated influenza vaccine. Donor details come from another sample of the same person, matched by shared clones. The sample was PBMCs from blood, taken about 40 days after vaccination. The sequenced DNA: TGTGCCATCAGTGATTCTTTTCTCGACTCCTACGAGCAGTACTTC. It translates as CAISDSFLDSYEQYF.